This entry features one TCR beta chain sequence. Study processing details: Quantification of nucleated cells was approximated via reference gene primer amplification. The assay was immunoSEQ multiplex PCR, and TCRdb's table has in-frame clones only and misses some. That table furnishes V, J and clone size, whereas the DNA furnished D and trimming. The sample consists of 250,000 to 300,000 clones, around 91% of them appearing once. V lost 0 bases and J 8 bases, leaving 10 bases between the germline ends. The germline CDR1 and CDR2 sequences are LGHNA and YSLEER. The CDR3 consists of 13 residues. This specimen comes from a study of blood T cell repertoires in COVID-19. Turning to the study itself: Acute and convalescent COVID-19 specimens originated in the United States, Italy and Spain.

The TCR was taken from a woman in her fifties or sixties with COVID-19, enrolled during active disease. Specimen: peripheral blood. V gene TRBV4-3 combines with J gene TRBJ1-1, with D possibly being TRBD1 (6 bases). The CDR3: CASSQDRTEEAFF. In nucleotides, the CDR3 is TGCGCCAGCAGCCAAGACAGGACAGAAGAAGCTTTCTTT.